This record looks at one T cell receptor beta chain sequence and its context. What it recognizes is unknown. Clones were read by immunoSEQ multiplex PCR, and TCRdb kept only the in-frame ones, dropping some. The profile shows 75,000 to 100,000 clones, 88% of them singletons. This entry comes from a study of T cell responses to AZD1222 COVID-19 vaccine. Notes on the study in general: Among the donors, most were white British and more were female, and clonal diversity was possibly underestimated.

The source material was peripheral blood, sampled on day 0 of AZD1222 vaccination. The TCR sequence derives from an adult in good health.

CDR3 in DNA: TGCGCCAGCAGCTTGGGAGGGGCTGGGGCCAACGTCCTGACTTTC. Translation: CASSLGGAGANVLTF. V usage is TRBV5-1 and J usage is TRBJ2-6, with D perhaps TRBD1 or TRBD2 (5 bases each). The CDR3 runs to 15 residues. Germline loops: CDR1 SGHRS, CDR2 YFSETQ. V gave up 0 bases and J gave up 2 bases, with 6 bases separating them.